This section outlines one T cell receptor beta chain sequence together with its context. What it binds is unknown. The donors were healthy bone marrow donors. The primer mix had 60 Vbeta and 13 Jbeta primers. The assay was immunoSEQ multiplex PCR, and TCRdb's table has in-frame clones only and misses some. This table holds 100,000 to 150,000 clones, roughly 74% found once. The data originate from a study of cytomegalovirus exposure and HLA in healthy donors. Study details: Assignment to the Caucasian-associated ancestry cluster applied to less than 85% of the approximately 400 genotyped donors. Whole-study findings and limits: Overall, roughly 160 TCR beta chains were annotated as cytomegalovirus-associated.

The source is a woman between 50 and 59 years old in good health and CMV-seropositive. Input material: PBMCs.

The CDR3 loop is CASSLHRGPNEKLFF. The CDR3 coding sequence is TGTGCCAGCAGCTTACACAGGGGGCCTAATGAAAAACTGTTTTTT. This chain connects TRBV7-2 to TRBJ1-4, with 9 bases matching TRBD1. V was pared by 2 bases and J by 3 bases, with 1 base of the junction left unmatched. The CDR3 contains 15 residues. The germline gives CDR1 SGHTA, CDR2 FQGNSA.